What follows are 7 T cell receptor beta chains derived from one specimen sequenced in a study of graft-versus-host responses after intestinal transplantation. These receptors lack a known antigen. The assay was immunoSEQ multiplex PCR, and TCRdb's table has in-frame clones only and misses some. This sample yields 90,000 to 150,000 clones, of which 85% to 95% are seen a single time; approximately 0.11% belongs to the top ten. The input for sequencing was unstimulated CD4+ T cells sorted from spleen or lymph node cells, taken before intestinal transplant. The receptor source for this set is a human donor who received an intestinal transplant.

The rearrangement links TRBV19 to TRBJ1-1; 9 nucleotides agree with TRBD1. Germline CDR1 is LNHDA and CDR2 is SQIVND (reference sequence). V gave up 4 bases and J gave up 5 bases; unmatched junction bases: 11. This CDR3 comprises 16 residues. The CDR3 sequence is CASSRRRQGGGTEAFF. The CDR3 DNA follows: TGTGCCAGTAGTAGACGCAGACAGGGGGGAGGGACTGAAGCTTTCTTT. Supplemented by reference TRBV19 and TRBJ1-1, the full variable domain reads DGGITQSPKYLFRKEGQNVTLSCEQNLNHDAMYWYRQDPGQGLRLIYYSQIVNDFQKGDIAEGYSVSREKKESFPLTVTSAQKNPTAFYLCASSRRRQGGGTEAFFGQGTRLTVV.

The V call is TRBV7-9, the J call TRBJ2-1, with D maybe TRBD2 (6 bases). Trimming removed 7 bases from V and 5 bases from J, with 18 bases in between. This CDR3 comprises 15 residues. The germline V gene encodes CDR1 SEHNR and CDR2 FQNEAQ (reference sequence). The CDR3 loop is CASTGTSSKNNEQFF. The CDR3 nucleotides are TGTGCCAGCACAGGTACTAGCAGCAAAAACAATGAGCAGTTCTTC.

This clone was counted a single time. CDR3 in DNA: TGCGCCATCCGGGCTCGCAATCAGCCCCAGCATTTT. Protein: CAIRARNQPQHF. The rearrangement uses TRBV5-1 and TRBJ1-5; no definite D call. V was pared by 9 bases and J by 2 bases, with 9 bases between. The CDR3 is made up of 12 amino acids. The germline CDR1 and CDR2 sequences are SGHRS and YFSETQ.

The rearrangement links TRBV6-6 to TRBJ2-7; D is tentatively TRBD1 or TRBD2 (5 bases each). Germline CDR1 and CDR2: MNHNY and SVGAGI (reference sequence). The germline V and J ends were trimmed by 0 bases and 10 bases, with 7 bases remaining between them. The CDR3 extends over 11 amino acids. CDR3 region: CASSYSGEQYF. The DNA of the CDR3 is TGTGCCAGCAGTTACTCGGGGGAACAGTACTTC.

The chain carries TRBV5-1 and TRBJ2-5; 8 bases match TRBD2. The CDR3 extends over 15 amino acids. V shed 0 bases, J shed 1 base, and the junction held 2 bases outside the gene matches. Germline loops: CDR1 SGHRS, CDR2 YFSETQ. CDR3 nucleotides: TGCGCCAGCAGCTTGGTCGGGAGGGCCCAAGAGACCCAGTACTTC. Translated, it gives CASSLVGRAQETQYF.

This clone was picked up one time. The chain uses TRBV29-1 and TRBJ2-1; a weak D match, TRBD2 (5 bases). Germline CDR1 and CDR2: SQVTM and ANQGSEA. V was shortened by 3 bases and J by 0 bases, with 15 bases between the two germline ends. The CDR3 has 16 residues. The CDR3 is CSVDHPAGRSYNEQFF. Written as DNA, the CDR3 is TGCAGCGTTGACCATCCGGCGGGCCGCTCCTACAATGAGCAGTTCTTC.

The CDR3 DNA reads as TGCGCCAGCAGCAGGGGACTCCAAGAGACCCAGTACTTC. This encodes CASSRGLQETQYF. The genes are TRBV5-1 and TRBJ2-5; D is perhaps TRBD2 (6 bases). Germline CDR1 and CDR2: SGHRS and YFSETQ. This CDR3 region has 13 residues. Trimming took off 4 bases at V and 1 base at J, with 8 bases between the two ends. Filled out from reference TRBV5-1 and TRBJ2-5, the complete variable domain reads KAGVTQTPRYLIKTRGQQVTLSCSPISGHRSVSWYQQTPGQGLQFLFEYFSETQRNKGNFPGRFSGRQFSNSRSEMNVSTLELGDSALYLCASSRGLQETQYFGPGTRLLVL.